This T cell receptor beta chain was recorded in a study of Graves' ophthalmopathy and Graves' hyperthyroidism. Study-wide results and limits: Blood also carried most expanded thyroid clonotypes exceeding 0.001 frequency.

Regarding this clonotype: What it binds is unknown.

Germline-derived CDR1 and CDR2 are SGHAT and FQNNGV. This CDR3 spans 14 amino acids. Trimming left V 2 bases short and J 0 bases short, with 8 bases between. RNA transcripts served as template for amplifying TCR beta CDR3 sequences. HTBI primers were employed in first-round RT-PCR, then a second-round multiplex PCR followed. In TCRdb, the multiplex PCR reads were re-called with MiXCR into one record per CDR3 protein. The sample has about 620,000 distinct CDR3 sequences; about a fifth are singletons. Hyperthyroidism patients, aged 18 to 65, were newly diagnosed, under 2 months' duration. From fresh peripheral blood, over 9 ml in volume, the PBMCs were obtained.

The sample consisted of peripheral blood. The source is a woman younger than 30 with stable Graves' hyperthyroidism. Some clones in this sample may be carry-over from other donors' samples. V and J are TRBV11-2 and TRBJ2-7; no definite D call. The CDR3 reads CASSLNAVSYEQYF. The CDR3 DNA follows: TGTGCCAGCAGCTTAAATGCAGTCTCCTACGAGCAGTACTTC. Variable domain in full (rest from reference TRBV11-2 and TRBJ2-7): EAGVAQSPRYKIIEKRQSVAFWCNPISGHATLYWYQQILGQGPKLLIQFQNNGVVDDSQLPKDRFSAERLKGVDSTLKIQPAKLEDSAVYLCASSLNAVSYEQYFGPGTRLTVT.